The present T cell receptor (beta chain) was sequenced within a study of T-cell reconstitution after alpha-beta-depleted transplantation in children. Unique molecular identifiers featured in how the TCRbeta library was prepared. TCRdb re-called the PCR reads through MiXCR, storing one row per CDR3 protein. This sample has roughly 190,000 distinct CDR3 sequences, with about 14% found just once. The V gene lost 4 bases and the J gene lost 8 bases, with 17 bases spanning the gap. This CDR3 has 14 amino acids. This clonotype came up many times. V gene TRBV12-3 or TRBV12-4 combines with J gene TRBJ1-1; no clear D. The receptor comes from a human donor who donated a stem cell graft to a child with acute lymphoblastic leukemia. The input for sequencing was PBMCs from the stem cell graft donor, taken from the stem cell graft. The CDR3 nucleotides are TGTGCCAGCAGTTCCGATAACTTTCGGGGAGAAGCTTTCTTT. Its protein product is CASSSDNFRGEAFF.